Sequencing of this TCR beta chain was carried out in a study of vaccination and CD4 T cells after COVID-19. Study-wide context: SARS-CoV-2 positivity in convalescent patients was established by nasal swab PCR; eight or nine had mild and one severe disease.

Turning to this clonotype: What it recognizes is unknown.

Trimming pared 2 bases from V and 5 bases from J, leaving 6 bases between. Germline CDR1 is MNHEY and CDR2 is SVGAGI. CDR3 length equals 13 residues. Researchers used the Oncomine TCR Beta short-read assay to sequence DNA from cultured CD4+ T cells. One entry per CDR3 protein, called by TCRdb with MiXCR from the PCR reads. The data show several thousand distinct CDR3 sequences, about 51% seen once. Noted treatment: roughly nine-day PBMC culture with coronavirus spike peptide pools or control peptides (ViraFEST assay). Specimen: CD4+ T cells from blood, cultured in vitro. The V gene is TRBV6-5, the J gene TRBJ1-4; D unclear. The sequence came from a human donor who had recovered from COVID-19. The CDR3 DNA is TGTGCCAGCAGTTACAGGGTCAATGAAAAACTGTTTTTT. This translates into CASSYRVNEKLFF.